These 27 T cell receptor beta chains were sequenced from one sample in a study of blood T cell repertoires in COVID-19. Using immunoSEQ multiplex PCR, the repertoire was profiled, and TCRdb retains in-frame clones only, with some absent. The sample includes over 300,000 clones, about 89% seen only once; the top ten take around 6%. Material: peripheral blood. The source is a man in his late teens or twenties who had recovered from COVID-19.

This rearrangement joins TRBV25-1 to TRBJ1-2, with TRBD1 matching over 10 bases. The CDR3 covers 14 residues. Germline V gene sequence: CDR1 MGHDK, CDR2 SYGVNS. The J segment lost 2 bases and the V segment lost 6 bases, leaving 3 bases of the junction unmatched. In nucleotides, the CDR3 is TGTGCCAGCAGAGGGACAGGGGAGAACTATGGCTACACCTTC. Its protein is CASRGTGENYGYTF.

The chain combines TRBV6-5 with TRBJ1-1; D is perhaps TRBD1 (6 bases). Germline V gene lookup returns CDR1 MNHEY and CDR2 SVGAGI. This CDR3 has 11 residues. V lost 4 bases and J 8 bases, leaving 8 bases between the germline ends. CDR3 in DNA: TGTGCCAGCAGTTGGACAGCAGAAGCTTTCTTT. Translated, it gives CASSWTAEAFF.

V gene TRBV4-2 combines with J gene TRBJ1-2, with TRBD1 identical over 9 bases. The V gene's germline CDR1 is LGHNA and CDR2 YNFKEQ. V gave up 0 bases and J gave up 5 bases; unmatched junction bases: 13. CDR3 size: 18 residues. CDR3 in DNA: TGTGCCAGCAGCCAAGACCACTACGGGACAGGGAGTCCTTATGGCTACACCTTC. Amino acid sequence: CASSQDHYGTGSPYGYTF.

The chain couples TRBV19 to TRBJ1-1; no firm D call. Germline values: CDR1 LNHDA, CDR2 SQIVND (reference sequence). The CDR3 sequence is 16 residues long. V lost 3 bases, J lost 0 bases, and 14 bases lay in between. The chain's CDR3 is CASSIIDSRLNTEAFF. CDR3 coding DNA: TGTGCCAGTAGTATTATTGATTCCAGGTTGAACACTGAAGCTTTCTTT.

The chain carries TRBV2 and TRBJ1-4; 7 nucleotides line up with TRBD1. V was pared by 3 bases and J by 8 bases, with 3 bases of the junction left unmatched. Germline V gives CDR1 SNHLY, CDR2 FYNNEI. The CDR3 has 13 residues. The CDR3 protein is CASSDRGDEKLFF. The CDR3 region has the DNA TGTGCCAGCAGTGACAGGGGGGACGAAAAACTGTTTTTT.

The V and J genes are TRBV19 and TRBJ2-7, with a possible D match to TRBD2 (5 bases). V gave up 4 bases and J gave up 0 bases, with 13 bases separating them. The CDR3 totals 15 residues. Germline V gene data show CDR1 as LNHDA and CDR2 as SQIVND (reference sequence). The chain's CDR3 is CASSRTGKTSYEQYF. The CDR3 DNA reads TGTGCCAGTAGTAGGACCGGGAAAACCTCCTACGAGCAGTACTTC.

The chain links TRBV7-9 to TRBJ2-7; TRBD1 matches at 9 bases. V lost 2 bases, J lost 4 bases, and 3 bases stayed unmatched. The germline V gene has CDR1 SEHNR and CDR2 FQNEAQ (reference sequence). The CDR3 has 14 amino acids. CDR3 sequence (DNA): TGTGCCAGCAGCTTACCAGACAGGGGGTACGAGCAGTACTTC. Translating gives CASSLPDRGYEQYF.

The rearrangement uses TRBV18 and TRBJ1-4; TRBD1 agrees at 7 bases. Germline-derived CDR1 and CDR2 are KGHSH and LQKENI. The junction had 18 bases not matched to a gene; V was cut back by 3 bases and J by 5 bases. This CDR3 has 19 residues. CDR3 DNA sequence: TGTGCCAGCTCACCCGGAAAGGGACAGAGGTGGAAGGGGAATGAAAAACTGTTTTTT. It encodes CASSPGKGQRWKGNEKLFF.

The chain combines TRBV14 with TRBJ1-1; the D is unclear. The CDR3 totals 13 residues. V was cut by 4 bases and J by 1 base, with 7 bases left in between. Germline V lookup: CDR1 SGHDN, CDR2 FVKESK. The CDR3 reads CASSPNTNTEAFF. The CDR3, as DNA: TGTGCCAGCAGCCCAAACACGAACACTGAAGCTTTCTTT.

The CDR3 DNA reads TGTGCCAGCAGCTTGGATAGCGGCCGATACAATGAGCAGTTCTTC. As protein: CASSLDSGRYNEQFF. The V gene is TRBV5-4, the J gene TRBJ2-1; the D gene is possibly TRBD2 (6 bases). Trimming stripped 0 bases from V and 4 bases from J, with 11 bases between. Germline V gene lookup returns CDR1 SGHNT and CDR2 YYREEE (reference sequence). The length of the CDR3 is 15 residues.

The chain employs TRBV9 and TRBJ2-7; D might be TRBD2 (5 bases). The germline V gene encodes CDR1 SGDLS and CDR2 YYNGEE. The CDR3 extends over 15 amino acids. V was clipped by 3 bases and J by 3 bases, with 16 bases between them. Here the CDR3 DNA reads TGTGCCAGCAGCGCGGAGGCGCAGGAACTCTACGAGCAGTACTTC. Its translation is CASSAEAQELYEQYF.

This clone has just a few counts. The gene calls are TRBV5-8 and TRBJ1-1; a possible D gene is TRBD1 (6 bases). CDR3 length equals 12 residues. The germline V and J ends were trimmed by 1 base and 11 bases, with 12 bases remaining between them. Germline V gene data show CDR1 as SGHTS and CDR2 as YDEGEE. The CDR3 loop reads CASSLRGGDAFF. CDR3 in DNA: TGTGCCAGCAGCTTGAGGGGGGGTGACGCTTTCTTT.

The CDR3 bases are TGCGCCAGCAGCTTGGATCCGGGAAAGGCCTACGAGCAGTACTTC. It is translated as CASSLDPGKAYEQYF. The chain couples TRBV5-1 to TRBJ2-7; D is perhaps TRBD2 (5 bases). V was trimmed by 0 bases and J by 2 bases, leaving 12 bases between them. The CDR3 extends over 15 amino acids. Germline V gene sequence: CDR1 SGHRS, CDR2 YFSETQ.

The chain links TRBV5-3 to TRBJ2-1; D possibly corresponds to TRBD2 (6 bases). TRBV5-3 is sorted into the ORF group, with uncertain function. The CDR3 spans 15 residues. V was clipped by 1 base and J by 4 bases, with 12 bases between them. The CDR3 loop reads CARSLIRAGYNEQFF. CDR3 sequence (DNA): TGTGCCAGAAGCTTGATCAGGGCGGGATACAATGAGCAGTTCTTC.

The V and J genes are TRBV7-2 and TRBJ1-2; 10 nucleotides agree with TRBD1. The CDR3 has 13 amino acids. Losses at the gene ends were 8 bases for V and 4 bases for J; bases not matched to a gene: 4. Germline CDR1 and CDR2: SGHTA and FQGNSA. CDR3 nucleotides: TGTGCCAGCGGACAGGGGGGTAGCTATGGCTACACCTTC. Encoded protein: CASGQGGSYGYTF.

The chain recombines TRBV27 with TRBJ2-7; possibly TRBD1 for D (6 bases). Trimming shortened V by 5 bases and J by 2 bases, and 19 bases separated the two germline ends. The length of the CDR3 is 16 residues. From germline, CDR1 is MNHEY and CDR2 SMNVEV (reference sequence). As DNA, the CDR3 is TGTGCCAGCAGTCAGGGGTTGGGACAAGAAACCTACGAGCAGTACTTC. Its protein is CASSQGLGQETYEQYF.

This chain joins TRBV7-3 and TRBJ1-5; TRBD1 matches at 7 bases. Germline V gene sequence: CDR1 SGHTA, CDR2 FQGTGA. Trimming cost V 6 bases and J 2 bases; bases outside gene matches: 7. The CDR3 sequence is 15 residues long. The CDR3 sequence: CASRRIRGGNQPQHF. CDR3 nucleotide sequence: TGTGCCAGCAGACGCATCAGGGGGGGCAATCAGCCCCAGCATTTT. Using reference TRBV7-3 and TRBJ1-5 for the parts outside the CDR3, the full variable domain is GAGVSQTPSNKVTEKGKYVELRCDPISGHTALYWYRQSLGQGPEFLIYFQGTGAADDSGLPNDRFFAVRPEGSVSTLKIQRTERGDSAVYLCASRRIRGGNQPQHFGDGTRLSIL.

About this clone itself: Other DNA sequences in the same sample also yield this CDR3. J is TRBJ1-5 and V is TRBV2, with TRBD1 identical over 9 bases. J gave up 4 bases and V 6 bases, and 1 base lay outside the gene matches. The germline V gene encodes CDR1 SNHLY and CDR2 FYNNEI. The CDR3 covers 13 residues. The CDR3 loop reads CASSGQGNQPQHF. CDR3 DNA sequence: TGTGCCAGCAGCGGACAGGGGAATCAGCCCCAGCATTTT.

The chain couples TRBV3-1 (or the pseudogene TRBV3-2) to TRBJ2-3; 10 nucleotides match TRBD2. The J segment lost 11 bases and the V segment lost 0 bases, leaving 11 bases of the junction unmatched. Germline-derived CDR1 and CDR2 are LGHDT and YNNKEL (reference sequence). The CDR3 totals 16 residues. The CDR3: CASSQDRGLAGVRQYF. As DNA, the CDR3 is TGTGCCAGCAGCCAAGATCGAGGGCTAGCGGGGGTGAGGCAGTATTTT.

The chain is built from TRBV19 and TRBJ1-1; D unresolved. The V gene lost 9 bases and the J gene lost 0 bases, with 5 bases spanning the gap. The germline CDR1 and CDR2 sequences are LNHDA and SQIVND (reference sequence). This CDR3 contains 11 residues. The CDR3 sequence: CASSMNTEAFF. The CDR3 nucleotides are TGTGCCAGCTCTATGAACACTGAAGCTTTCTTT.

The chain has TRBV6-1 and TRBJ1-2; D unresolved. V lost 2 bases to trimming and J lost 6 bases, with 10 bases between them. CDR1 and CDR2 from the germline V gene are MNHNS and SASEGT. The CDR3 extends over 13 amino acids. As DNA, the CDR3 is TGTGCCAGCAGTGAATTGACGAGGGATGGCTACACCTTC. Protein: CASSELTRDGYTF.

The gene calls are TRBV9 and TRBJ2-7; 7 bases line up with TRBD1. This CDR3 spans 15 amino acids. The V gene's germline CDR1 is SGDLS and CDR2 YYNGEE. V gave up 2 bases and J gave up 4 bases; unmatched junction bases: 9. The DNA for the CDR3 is TGTGCCAGCAGCGTCCGACAGGGTTTTATTTACGAGCAGTACTTC. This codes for CASSVRQGFIYEQYF.

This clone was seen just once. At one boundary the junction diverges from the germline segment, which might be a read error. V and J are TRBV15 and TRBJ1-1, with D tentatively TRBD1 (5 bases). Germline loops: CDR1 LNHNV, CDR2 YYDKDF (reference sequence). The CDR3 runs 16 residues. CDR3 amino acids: CATRRSWTGVNTEAFF. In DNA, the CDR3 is TGTGCCACCCGCAGGTCATGGACGGGGGTGAACACTGAAGCTTTCTTT.

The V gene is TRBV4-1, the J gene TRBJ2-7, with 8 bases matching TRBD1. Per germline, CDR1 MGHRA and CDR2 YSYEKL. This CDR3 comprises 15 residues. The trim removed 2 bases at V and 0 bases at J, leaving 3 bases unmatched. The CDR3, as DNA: TGCGCCAGCAGCCAACGGACAGGGAGCTCCTACGAGCAGTACTTC. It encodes CASSQRTGSSYEQYF.

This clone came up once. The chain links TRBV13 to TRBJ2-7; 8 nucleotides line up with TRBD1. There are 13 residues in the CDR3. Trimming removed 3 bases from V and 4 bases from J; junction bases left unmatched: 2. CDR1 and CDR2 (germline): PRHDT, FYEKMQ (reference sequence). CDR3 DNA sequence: TGTGCCAGCAGCTTGAACAGGGGGTACGAGCAGTACTTC. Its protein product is CASSLNRGYEQYF.

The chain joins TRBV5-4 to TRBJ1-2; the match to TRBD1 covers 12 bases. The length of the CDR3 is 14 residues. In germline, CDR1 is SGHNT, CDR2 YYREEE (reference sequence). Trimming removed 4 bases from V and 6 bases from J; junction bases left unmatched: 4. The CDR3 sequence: CASSLGTGGDGYTF. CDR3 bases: TGTGCCAGCAGCCTCGGGACAGGGGGCGATGGCTACACCTTC.

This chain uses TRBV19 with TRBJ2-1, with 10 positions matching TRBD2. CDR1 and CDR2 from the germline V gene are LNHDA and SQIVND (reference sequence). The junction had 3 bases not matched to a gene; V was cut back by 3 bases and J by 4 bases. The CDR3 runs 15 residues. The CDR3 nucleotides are TGTGCCAGTAGTATGGTAGCGGGGGGATACAATGAGCAGTTCTTC. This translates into CASSMVAGGYNEQFF.